This T cell receptor beta chain is drawn from a study of OX40 agonist ivuxolimab in advanced cancers. Study overall: While on treatment, patients had intravenous ivuxolimab at 0.01 to 10 mg/kg every 2 weeks. Hepatocellular carcinoma, melanoma, renal cell or head and neck cancer affected the dose-escalation patients. Past anti-PD-1, anti-PD-L1 or anti-CTLA-4 therapy was accepted, and around 40% had received some.

Clones were read by immunoSEQ multiplex PCR, and TCRdb kept only the in-frame ones, dropping some. The data contain more than 70,000 clones, approximately 81% of them singletons. This clonotype was sampled from an adult with an advanced solid tumor such as melanoma, head and neck, liver or kidney cancer. Specimen: CD4+ or CD8+ T cells sorted from blood, collected in a trial of the OX40 agonist ivuxolimab.

The CDR3 DNA follows: TGTGCCAGCAGCTTAGGGCACGGCAGGGACATTCAGTACTTC. Residues: CASSLGHGRDIQYF. The chain has TRBV7-2 and TRBJ2-4, with D possibly matching TRBD1 (5 bases). CDR1 and CDR2 from the germline V gene are SGHTA and FQGNSA. Trimming removed 1 base at V and 8 bases at J, with 12 bases between. This CDR3 region has 14 residues.